This passage covers 29 T cell receptor beta chains from one sample sequenced in a study of T cell responses to AZD1222 COVID-19 vaccine. Clones were sequenced by immunoSEQ multiplex PCR, and TCRdb holds only the in-frame ones, with some missing. The table lists roughly 99,000 clones, approximately 90% of them singletons. The material sequenced was peripheral blood, taken 28 days after the second AZD1222 dose. The receptors come from an adult who received the AZD1222 COVID-19 vaccine.

The chain carries TRBV7-2 and TRBJ1-4; unclear D gene. The germline V gene encodes CDR1 SGHTA and CDR2 FQGNSA. The CDR3 has 16 residues. Trimming removed 1 base at V and 8 bases at J, with 17 bases between. CDR3 protein: CASSLVPLLAGEKLFF. CDR3 nucleotide sequence: TGTGCCAGCAGCTTAGTACCCCTTCTCGCGGGCGAAAAACTGTTTTTT. Full variable domain (missing parts from reference TRBV7-2 and TRBJ1-4): GAGVSQSPSNKVTEKGKDVELRCDPISGHTALYWYRQSLGQGLEFLIYFQGNSAPDKSGLPSDRFSAERTGGSVSTLTIQRTQQEDSAVYLCASSLVPLLAGEKLFFGSGTQLSVL.

This clone was seen just once. The gene calls are TRBV10-3 and TRBJ1-2; TRBD1 is a possible D gene (6 bases). Trimming took 2 bases from V and 3 from J, leaving 13 bases between them. This CDR3 has 15 amino acids. CDR1 is ENHRY, CDR2 SYGVKD, per germline. The CDR3 loop reads CAISEGRGFHYGYTF. The CDR3 coding sequence is TGTGCCATCAGTGAGGGGAGGGGGTTTCACTATGGCTACACCTTC.

In regard to this clone: The sample contains more than one DNA sequence encoding this CDR3. This chain connects TRBV9 to TRBJ2-1; TRBD2 matches 9 bases. This CDR3 contains 15 residues. The germline CDR1 and CDR2 sequences are SGDLS and YYNGEE. V shed 2 bases and J 4 bases; nucleotides not matched to a gene: 4. The CDR3 coding sequence is TGTGCCAGCAGCGTTAGCGGGAGTTCGTACAATGAGCAGTTCTTC. It codes for CASSVSGSSYNEQFF.

Only a few counts were recorded for this clone. The chain is built from TRBV29-1 and TRBJ2-7; 8 positions match TRBD1. Germline CDR1 and CDR2: SQVTM and ANQGSEA. J lost 6 bases, V lost 6 bases, and 10 bases had no gene match. The CDR3 length is 13 residues. The CDR3 region is CSVQDREASEQYF. The CDR3 DNA is TGCAGCGTCCAGGACAGGGAAGCTAGCGAGCAGTACTTC.

This clone has only one observation. The gene calls are TRBV7-9 and TRBJ2-7; D may correspond to TRBD1 or TRBD2 (5 bases each). Germline V gene lookup returns CDR1 SEHNR and CDR2 FQNEAQ (reference sequence). The CDR3 totals 15 residues. V was trimmed by 6 bases and J by 2 bases, leaving 17 bases between them. DNA of the CDR3: TGTGCCAGCAGTTCGGGGCCCCTGTCGACCTACGAGCAGTACTTC. Translating it yields CASSSGPLSTYEQYF.

This clone was seen a single time. The J gene is TRBJ1-1, the V gene TRBV15, with D uncertain. From germline, CDR1 is LNHNV and CDR2 YYDKDF (reference sequence). The V and J ends lost 0 bases and 12 bases respectively, with 20 bases between them. This CDR3 region has 15 residues. Here the CDR3 reads CATSRDQVVSPRTFF. The CDR3 nucleotides are TGTGCCACCAGCAGAGATCAGGTGGTCAGCCCCAGAACTTTCTTT.

This chain uses TRBV19 with TRBJ2-2, with 10 bases that match TRBD2. The CDR3 has 15 residues. With 5 bases clipped from V and 8 bases from J, the junction kept 8 bases outside the gene matches. The germline V gene encodes CDR1 LNHDA and CDR2 SQIVND (reference sequence). CDR3 nucleotide sequence: TGTGCCAGTAGTCTAGGACTAGCGGCCTCTGGGGAGCTGTTTTTT. Its translation is CASSLGLAASGELFF.

The CDR3 nucleotides are TGCGCCAGCAGCTTGGATCAGTTACATAATGAAAAACTGTTTTTT. It translates to CASSLDQLHNEKLFF. The rearrangement joins TRBV5-1 to TRBJ1-4; D unclear. Germline CDR1 and CDR2: SGHRS and YFSETQ. V was pared by 0 bases and J by 4 bases, with 10 bases between. This CDR3 is built from 15 residues.

The chain combines TRBV27 with TRBJ2-7, with D uncertain. The CDR3 extends over 16 amino acids. Germline V gene sequence: CDR1 MNHEY, CDR2 SMNVEV (reference sequence). The V end was cut by 7 bases, the J end by 3 bases, with 22 bases between. The CDR3 spells CASTLAPRSSGYEQYF. The CDR3 DNA follows: TGTGCCAGCACCCTTGCCCCAAGGTCGAGTGGCTACGAGCAGTACTTC.

This clone showed up just once. The chain joins TRBV9 to TRBJ2-3; TRBD2 agrees at 11 bases. Germline lookup yields CDR1 SGDLS and CDR2 YYNGEE. The CDR3 covers 15 residues. The trim removed 7 bases at V and 1 base at J, leaving 5 bases unmatched. The CDR3: CASSRGLAGTDTQYF. As DNA, the CDR3 is TGTGCCAGCTCCCGGGGACTAGCGGGCACAGATACGCAGTATTTT.

V is TRBV11-3 and J is TRBJ1-1; D is perhaps TRBD1 (5 bases). The CDR3 length is 15 residues. Germline-derived CDR1 and CDR2 are SGHNT and YENEEA. Trimming shortened V by 3 bases and J by 1 base, and 12 bases separated the two germline ends. The CDR3 region is CASSLSGSGNTEAFF. The CDR3, as DNA: TGTGCCAGCAGCTTGTCAGGGTCGGGGAACACTGAAGCTTTCTTT.

The gene calls are TRBV27 and TRBJ1-5, with 7 bases lining up with TRBD1. The CDR3 contains 16 residues. The V segment lost 5 bases and the J segment 2 bases; nucleotides outside the gene matches: 9. Germline CDR1 reads MNHEY; CDR2 reads SMNVEV (reference sequence). The CDR3 spells CASSPKTGTGNQPQHF. The CDR3 bases are TGTGCCAGCAGTCCAAAGACAGGGACCGGCAATCAGCCCCAGCATTTT.

The genes are TRBV5-6 and TRBJ1-2; unclear D gene. Germline-derived CDR1 and CDR2 are SGHDT and YYEEEE. V gave up 0 bases and J gave up 7 bases, with 13 bases separating them. The CDR3 is 14 amino acids. The chain's CDR3 is CASSLGYTKSGYTF. The CDR3 coding sequence is TGTGCCAGCAGCTTGGGTTACACGAAGTCTGGCTACACCTTC.

The genes are TRBV7-9 and TRBJ2-3; weak D call: TRBD1 (5 bases). Deletions cut 2 bases from V and 3 bases from J, with 6 bases between. Germline V gives CDR1 SEHNR, CDR2 FQNEAQ (reference sequence). This CDR3 contains 13 residues. The CDR3 nucleotides read TGTGCCAGCAGCTTATGGACAACAGATACGCAGTATTTT. Amino acids: CASSLWTTDTQYF.

The rearrangement joins TRBV28 to TRBJ1-2, with D possibly being TRBD1 (6 bases). Germline V CDR1 and CDR2: MDHEN, SYDVKM. V was trimmed by 7 bases and J by 8 bases, leaving 17 bases between them. The CDR3 consists of 13 residues. The CDR3 coding sequence is TGTGCCAGCACTTACCTACAGGGACGAGGCTACACCTTC. It encodes CASTYLQGRGYTF.

The chain uses TRBV20-1 and TRBJ2-7; D is undetermined. CDR3 size: 11 residues. Trimming stripped 5 bases from V and 3 bases from J, with 8 bases between. Germline V CDR1 and CDR2: DFQATT, SNEGSKA (reference sequence). The CDR3 DNA reads TGCAGTGCTCAGACCAACTACGAGCAGTACTTC. Its protein is CSAQTNYEQYF.

This clone was counted once. The genes are TRBV19 and TRBJ1-4, with no clear D. Germline lookup yields CDR1 LNHDA and CDR2 SQIVND (reference sequence). Trimming took off 1 base at V and 8 bases at J, with 2 bases between the two ends. This CDR3 comprises 11 residues. The CDR3 DNA is TGTGCCAGTAGTATAGGCGAAAAACTGTTTTTT. Encoded protein: CASSIGEKLFF.

The CDR3 protein is CASSPPGGGGGQPQHF. CDR3 DNA: TGTGCCAGCTCACCACCGGGGGGGGGCGGCGGTCAGCCCCAGCATTTT. The genes are TRBV18 and TRBJ1-5; D is possibly TRBD1 (6 bases). The CDR3 is 16 amino acids. V dropped 0 bases and J dropped 6 bases, with 15 bases sitting between them. The germline CDR1 and CDR2 sequences are KGHSH and LQKENI.

This sequence joins TRBV6-5 and TRBJ2-7; weak D call: TRBD2 (6 bases). The V gene lost 0 bases and the J gene lost 4 bases, with 13 bases spanning the gap. The CDR3 spans 15 residues. Germline loops: CDR1 MNHEY, CDR2 SVGAGI. The DNA for the CDR3 is TGTGCCAGCAGTTACTCCGGTAGCGGAGGGTACGAGCAGTACTTC. Translated, it gives CASSYSGSGGYEQYF.

This clone was recorded once. The genes are TRBV19 and TRBJ1-2, with TRBD1 matching over 8 bases. This CDR3 comprises 16 residues. V lost 4 bases, J lost 6 bases, and 13 bases stayed unmatched. CDR1 and CDR2 (germline): LNHDA, SQIVND (reference sequence). CDR3 sequence reads: CASSTLHGQGGDGYTF. As DNA, the CDR3 is TGTGCCAGTAGTACCCTCCATGGACAGGGCGGGGATGGCTACACCTTC.

The J gene is TRBJ1-5, the V gene TRBV19; D possibly corresponds to TRBD1 (6 bases). Germline assignment: CDR1 LNHDA and CDR2 SQIVND (reference sequence). Deletions cut 5 bases from V and 1 base from J, with 12 bases between. The CDR3 loop spans 15 amino acids. In nucleotides, the CDR3 is TGTGCCAGTAGTCCCGGGGGGCACAGCAATCAGCCCCAGCATTTT. Protein product: CASSPGGHSNQPQHF.

This chain links TRBV19 with TRBJ2-3, with unresolved D. The CDR3 is made up of 14 amino acids. The germline V gene encodes CDR1 LNHDA and CDR2 SQIVND (reference sequence). The V end was cut by 6 bases, the J end by 1 base, with 11 bases between. CDR3 loop: CASRESTRTDTQYF. CDR3 nucleotides: TGTGCCAGTAGGGAGTCTACTCGCACAGATACGCAGTATTTT.

CDR3 in amino acids: CASRGPQSISPLHF. The DNA of the CDR3 is TGTGCCAGCCGGGGGCCGCAGTCAATCTCACCCCTCCACTTT. This sequence joins TRBV6-5 and TRBJ1-6; perhaps TRBD1 as D (6 bases). This CDR3 contains 14 residues. The V gene's germline CDR1 is MNHEY and CDR2 SVGAGI. Trimming cost V 8 bases and J 10 bases, with 18 bases left between them.

V gene TRBV3-1 (or the pseudogene TRBV3-2) combines with J gene TRBJ2-1; TRBD1 aligns across 8 bases. The CDR3 spans 16 residues. Germline CDR1 is LGHDT and CDR2 is YNNKEL (reference sequence). The V gene end was trimmed by 4 bases and the J gene end by 8 bases; junction bases not matched to a gene: 13. The CDR3 sequence: CASSPTRGRLVHEQFF. The DNA of the CDR3 is TGTGCCAGCAGCCCTACCAGGGGGCGGTTGGTCCATGAGCAGTTCTTC.

The V call is TRBV7-2, the J call TRBJ1-2; D is unresolved. This CDR3 contains 12 residues. Between the trimmed V and J ends, which lost 5 bases and 8 bases, there was a span of 12 bases. The germline V gene has CDR1 SGHTA and CDR2 FQGNSA. This chain's CDR3 is CASSPSPGGYTF. CDR3 sequence (DNA): TGTGCCAGCAGCCCGTCCCCGGGGGGCTACACCTTC.

This chain connects TRBV12-5 to TRBJ1-4, with 9 nucleotides matching TRBD1. This CDR3 region has 16 residues. CDR1 LGHNT and CDR2 FRNRAP come from the germline V gene. V trimming: 3 bases; J trimming: 7 bases; junction bases outside the gene matches: 9. The CDR3 loop is CASGLGGQGFFEKLFF. CDR3 sequence (DNA): TGTGCTAGTGGTTTAGGGGGACAGGGTTTTTTTGAAAAACTGTTTTTT.

The V gene is TRBV4-2, the J gene TRBJ1-2; the D is unclear. V was cut by 4 bases and J by 6 bases, with 15 bases left in between. CDR3 length: 14 residues. The germline gives CDR1 LGHNA, CDR2 YNFKEQ. CDR3: CASSLLRVQHGYTF. The CDR3 DNA sequence: TGTGCCAGCAGCCTTCTTCGGGTTCAACATGGCTACACCTTC.

The chain employs TRBV5-1 and TRBJ2-3; 8 bases match TRBD2. Germline CDR1 and CDR2: SGHRS and YFSETQ. The CDR3 is made up of 15 amino acids. The ends lost 4 bases at V and 7 bases at J; junction bases unmatched: 11. The CDR3, as DNA: TGCGCCAGCAGCCCCCCAAGCGGGAGACCTTATACGCAGTATTTT. It encodes CASSPPSGRPYTQYF.

The chain joins TRBV27 to TRBJ1-3; the D is unclear. Germline loops: CDR1 MNHEY, CDR2 SMNVEV (reference sequence). This CDR3 spans 15 amino acids. V was cut by 3 bases and J by 1 base, with 10 bases left in between. CDR3 nucleotides: TGTGCCAGCAGTTTGACGGGCTTATCTGGAAACACCATATATTTT. Protein: CASSLTGLSGNTIYF.